The source of this T cell receptor beta chain is a study of T cells in Graves' hyperthyroidism and ophthalmopathy. The CDR3 regions of TCR beta were amplified from RNA transcripts. In the first-round RT-PCR of the TCR CDR3, the HTBI primer set was used. TCRdb itself ran the multiplex PCR reads through MiXCR, one entry per CDR3 protein. The data hold 450,000 to 650,000 distinct CDR3 sequences, with 13% to 15% observed a single time. In making diagnoses, clinical symptoms, serum thyroxine and TRAb, thyroid ultrasound and orbital computed tomography were all used. Germline V CDR1 and CDR2: SGHNT, YENEEA. V shed 3 bases, J shed 6 bases, and the junction held 4 bases outside the gene matches. The CDR3 consists of 14 residues. This clonotype was recorded at least ten times. Its antigen is unidentified. Study-level points and caveats: A model of 13 V-J pairs discriminated ophthalmopathy from stable hyperthyroidism. Ophthalmopathy was predicted by the model a median of roughly 6 months ahead of onset. Expanded thyroid clonotypes (above 0.001) were mostly also found in blood.

V usage is TRBV11-3 and J usage is TRBJ2-1; 8 bases line up with TRBD2. The sample comprised blood. This TCR was sampled from a young woman with Graves' ophthalmopathy. DNA of the CDR3: TGTGCCAGCAGCTTCTCAGCGGGAGCCAATGAGCAGTTCTTC. This gives the protein CASSFSAGANEQFF.